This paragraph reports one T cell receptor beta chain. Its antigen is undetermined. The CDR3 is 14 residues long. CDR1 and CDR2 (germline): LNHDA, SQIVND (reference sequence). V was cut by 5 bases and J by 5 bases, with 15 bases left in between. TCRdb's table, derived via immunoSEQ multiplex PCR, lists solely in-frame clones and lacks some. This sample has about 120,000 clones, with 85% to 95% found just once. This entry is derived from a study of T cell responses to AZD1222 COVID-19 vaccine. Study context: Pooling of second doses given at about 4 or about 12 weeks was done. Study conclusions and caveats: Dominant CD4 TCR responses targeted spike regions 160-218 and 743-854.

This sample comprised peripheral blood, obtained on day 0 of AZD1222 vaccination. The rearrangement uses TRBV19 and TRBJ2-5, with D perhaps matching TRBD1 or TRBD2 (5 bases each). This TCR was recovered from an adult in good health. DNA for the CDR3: TGTGCCAGTAGTCTCCCGGGACGGTGGGAGACCCAGTACTTC. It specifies CASSLPGRWETQYF.